What follows describes a single T cell receptor (beta chain). Its antigen is unknown. CDR3 length: 11 amino acids. Germline-derived CDR1 and CDR2 are GTSNPN and SVGIG (reference sequence). Trimming stripped 7 bases from V and 5 bases from J, with 10 bases between. The data stem from a study of siplizumab effects on memory and regulatory T cells. Study-wide findings and caveats: It was never confirmed that proliferating Tregs from siplizumab cultures were suppressive. Mappable alloreactive CD4+ clones averaged approximately 62% Treg-derived with siplizumab versus approximately 25% in controls.

The assay was immunoSEQ multiplex PCR, and TCRdb's table has in-frame clones only and misses some. Of around 100,000 clones listed, approximately 90% are singletons. The sample taken for sequencing was CD4+ T cells sorted from blood. This clonotype originated in a human donor in good health. The chain recombines TRBV30 with TRBJ2-3; D might be TRBD1 (6 bases). This CDR3 reads CAYADRDTQYF. The CDR3 nucleotides are TGTGCCTATGCGGACAGAGATACGCAGTATTTT.